The entry that follows covers one T cell receptor (beta chain) sequence. The data are from a study of blood T cell repertoires in COVID-19. Study-level background: COVID-19 samples collected from the United States, Italy and Spain covered acute and convalescent phases.

Cohort placement rested on clinical history that participants reported themselves. The recovered donors of Cohort 3 showed two negative PCRs, clearance, or symptom resolution. As handled by the study authors: For nucleated cells, counts were estimated from reference gene primer amplification. The method was immunoSEQ multiplex PCR; TCRdb's version includes in-frame clones alone and lacks a portion of them. V, J and clone size reflect that table, while D and trimming were determined from the DNA. The sample carries 200,000 to 300,000 clones, around 84% recorded once. V was pared by 4 bases and J by 4 bases, with 11 bases between. CDR1 and CDR2 (germline): SGHNT, YYREEE (reference sequence). This CDR3 contains 13 residues.

This sequence was found in a man aged 40-49 years who had recovered from COVID-19. The chain uses TRBV5-4 and TRBJ1-1; TRBD1 is a possible D gene (5 bases). The sequencing sample was made of PBMCs or T cells enriched from blood (not recorded which). CDR3 bases: TGTGCCAGCAGCGCATGGGGGGGCACTGAAGCTTTCTTT. Encoded protein: CASSAWGGTEAFF.